This T cell receptor beta chain was sequenced during a study of blood T cells in healthy people across ages. A second PCR, run for about 7 to 11 cycles, used a sample-barcoded 5' primer plus a J-beta primer mix. TCRdb fed the 5' RACE reads into MiXCR, producing one record per CDR3 protein. The table has about 1.8 million distinct CDR3 sequences, less than 50% seen once. Every sample gave at least 6 micrograms of total RNA when it was extracted. The V gene's germline CDR1 is SEHNR and CDR2 FQNEAQ (reference sequence). V was clipped by 3 bases and J by 0 bases, with 8 bases between them. The CDR3 loop spans 14 amino acids. Study observations and caveats: Older individuals had lower TCR beta diversity per million T cells (the decline was roughly linear).

This clonotype has just a few counts. Its specificity is not known. This chain uses TRBV7-9 with TRBJ2-5, with a weak D call TRBD2 (5 bases). This receptor was obtained from a woman aged 35 to 49 in good health. The sample was blood. CDR3 amino acids: CASSLELDQETQYF. CDR3 nucleotides: TGTGCCAGCAGCTTGGAACTAGACCAAGAGACCCAGTACTTC.